A single sample is the source of the 8 T cell receptor beta chains below, sequenced in a study of blood T cell repertoires in COVID-19. TCRdb keeps only in-frame clones here, not all; method: immunoSEQ multiplex PCR. This table holds about 380,000 clones, nearly 90% found once. The sequenced material came from peripheral blood. These receptors all come from a man aged 18 to 30 with active or convalescent COVID-19.

As DNA, the CDR3 is TGTGCCATCGTCCGACAGCATGAACATGCCCCCACGCAGTATTTT. Translation: CAIVRQHEHAPTQYF. V is TRBV28 and J is TRBJ2-3; D is possibly TRBD1 (5 bases). V shed 10 bases and J shed 9 bases, with 26 bases lying between them. CDR1 and CDR2 (germline): MDHEN, SYDVKM. The CDR3 is made up of 15 amino acids. The entire variable domain, with the rest obtained from reference TRBV28 and TRBJ2-3, is as follows: DVKVTQSSRYLVKRTGEKVFLECVQDMDHENMFWYRQDPGLGLRLIYFSYDVKMKEKGDIPEGYSVSREKKERFSLILESASTNQTSMYLCAIVRQHEHAPTQYFGPGTRLTVL.

J is TRBJ1-1 and V is TRBV27, with TRBD1 matching over 7 bases. V lost 3 bases, J lost 4 bases, and 5 bases stayed unmatched. Germline CDR1 MNHEY, CDR2 SMNVEV (reference sequence). The CDR3 is made up of 14 amino acids. CDR3 in DNA: TGTGCCAGCAGTTTCCAGGGGGGCGGCACTGAAGCTTTCTTT. It yields the protein CASSFQGGGTEAFF.

The rearrangement links TRBV27 to TRBJ1-1; D is possibly TRBD1 (6 bases). This CDR3 is 14 amino acids long. Germline V gene data show CDR1 as MNHEY and CDR2 as SMNVEV (reference sequence). With 3 bases removed from V and 6 bases from J, the gap between germline ends came to 14 bases. The CDR3 here is CASSLGGLFAEAFF. CDR3 sequence (DNA): TGTGCCAGCAGTTTGGGGGGGCTTTTTGCTGAAGCTTTCTTT.

This chain uses TRBV6-5 with TRBJ2-5; 12 bases are shared with TRBD2. CDR3 length: 16 amino acids. V dropped 4 bases and J dropped 2; count of bases not matched to a gene: 5. From germline, CDR1 is MNHEY and CDR2 SVGAGI. CDR3 DNA: TGTGCCAGCAGTTCGACTAGCGGGAGAGGACAAGAGACCCAGTACTTC. Amino acid sequence: CASSSTSGRGQETQYF.

This clone has only one observation. The genes are TRBV28 and TRBJ1-5; 7 bases line up with TRBD1. The CDR3 has 14 residues. V lost 5 bases to trimming and J lost 6 bases; unmatched junction nucleotides: 7. The germline gives CDR1 MDHEN, CDR2 SYDVKM. DNA for the CDR3: TGTGCCAGCAGTCAGACAGGGTCGGCTCAGCCCCAGCATTTT. This codes for CASSQTGSAQPQHF.

This chain connects TRBV24-1 to TRBJ2-7; 9 nucleotides align to TRBD1. Germline V gives CDR1 KGHDR, CDR2 SFDVKD. V was clipped by 7 bases and J by 3 bases; unmatched bases: 6. CDR3 size: 14 residues. For the CDR3, the DNA is TGTGCCACCAGCCCCGGGACAGGGTTCTACGAGCAGTACTTC. It is translated as CATSPGTGFYEQYF.

J is TRBJ2-7 and V is TRBV2, with D perhaps matching TRBD1 (6 bases). The CDR3 is 15 amino acids. The germline CDR1 and CDR2 sequences are SNHLY and FYNNEI. The ends were cut back, 3 bases at V and 4 bases at J, with 16 bases in the middle. For the CDR3, the DNA is TGTGCCAGCAGTGATATCTCACAGGGAAGGTACGAGCAGTACTTC. It yields the protein CASSDISQGRYEQYF.

J is TRBJ2-1 and V is TRBV3-1 (or the pseudogene TRBV3-2); weak D call: TRBD2 (6 bases). CDR1 and CDR2 (germline): LGHDT, YNNKEL (reference sequence). The ends were cut back, 1 base at V and 5 bases at J, with 21 bases in the middle. The CDR3 is made up of 18 amino acids. DNA of the CDR3: TGTGCCAGCAGCCAAGCGGTGACTAGAAGTGCCCTACACAATGAGCAGTTCTTC. Protein product: CASSQAVTRSALHNEQFF.